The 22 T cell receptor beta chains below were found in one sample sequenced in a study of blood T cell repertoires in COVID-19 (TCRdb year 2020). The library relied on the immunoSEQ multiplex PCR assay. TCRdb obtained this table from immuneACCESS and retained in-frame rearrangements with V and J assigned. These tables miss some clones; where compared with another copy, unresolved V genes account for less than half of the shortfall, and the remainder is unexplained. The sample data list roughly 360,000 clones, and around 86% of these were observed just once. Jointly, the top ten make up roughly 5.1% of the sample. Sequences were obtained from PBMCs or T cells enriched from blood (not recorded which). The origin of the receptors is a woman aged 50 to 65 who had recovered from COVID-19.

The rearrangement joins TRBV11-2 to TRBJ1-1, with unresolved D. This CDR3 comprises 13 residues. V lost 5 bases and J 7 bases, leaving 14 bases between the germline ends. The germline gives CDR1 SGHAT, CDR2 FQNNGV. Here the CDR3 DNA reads TGTGCCAGCAGCCCCCAGGCCGGAGGTGAAGCTTTCTTT. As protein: CASSPQAGGEAFF.

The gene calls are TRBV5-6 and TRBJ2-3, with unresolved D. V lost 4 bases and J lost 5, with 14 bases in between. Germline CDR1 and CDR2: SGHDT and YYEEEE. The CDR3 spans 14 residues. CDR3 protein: CASSHPEPGDTQYF. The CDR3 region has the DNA TGTGCCAGCAGCCACCCCGAGCCGGGAGATACGCAGTATTTT.

The CDR3 loop is CASSQGQGPNNEKLFF. Here the CDR3 DNA reads TGTGCCAGCAGCCAGGGACAGGGGCCTAATAATGAAAAACTGTTTTTT. The chain joins TRBV11-2 to TRBJ1-4; TRBD1 matches at 10 bases. Trimming at V came to 5 bases and at J to 4 bases, leaving 7 bases not matched to a gene. CDR1 and CDR2 (germline): SGHAT, FQNNGV. CDR3 size: 16 residues.

CDR3 loop: CASSLARPGPIEAFF. CDR3 in DNA: TGTGCCAGCAGCTTGGCCAGGCCAGGGCCTATTGAAGCTTTCTTT. The chain has TRBV5-6 and TRBJ1-1; possibly TRBD1 for D (5 bases). Germline lookup yields CDR1 SGHDT and CDR2 YYEEEE. The V end was cut by 0 bases, the J end by 7 bases, with 16 bases between. The CDR3 runs to 15 residues.

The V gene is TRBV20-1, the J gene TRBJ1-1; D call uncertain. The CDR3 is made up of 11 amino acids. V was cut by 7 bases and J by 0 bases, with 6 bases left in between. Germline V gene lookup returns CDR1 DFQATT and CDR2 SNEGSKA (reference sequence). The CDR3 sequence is CSVSVNTEAFF. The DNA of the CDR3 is TGCAGTGTATCAGTGAACACTGAAGCTTTCTTT.

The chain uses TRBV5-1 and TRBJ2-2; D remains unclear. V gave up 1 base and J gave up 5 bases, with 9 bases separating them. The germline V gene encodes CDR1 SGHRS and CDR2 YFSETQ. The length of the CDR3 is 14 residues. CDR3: CASSLFEKTGELFF. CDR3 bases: TGCGCCAGCAGCTTGTTTGAGAAAACCGGGGAGCTGTTTTTT.

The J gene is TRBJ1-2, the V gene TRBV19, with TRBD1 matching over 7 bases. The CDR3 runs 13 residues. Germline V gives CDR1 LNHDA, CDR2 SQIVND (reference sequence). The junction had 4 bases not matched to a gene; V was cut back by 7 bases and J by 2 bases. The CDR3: CASTPQGNYGYTF. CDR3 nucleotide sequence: TGTGCCAGTACCCCACAGGGGAACTATGGCTACACCTTC.

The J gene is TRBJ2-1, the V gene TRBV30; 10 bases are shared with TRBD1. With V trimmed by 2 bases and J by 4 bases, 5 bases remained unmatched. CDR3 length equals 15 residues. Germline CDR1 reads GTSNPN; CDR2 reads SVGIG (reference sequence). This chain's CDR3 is CAWSSGTGVYNEQFF. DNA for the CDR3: TGTGCCTGGAGTTCCGGGACAGGGGTTTACAATGAGCAGTTCTTC.

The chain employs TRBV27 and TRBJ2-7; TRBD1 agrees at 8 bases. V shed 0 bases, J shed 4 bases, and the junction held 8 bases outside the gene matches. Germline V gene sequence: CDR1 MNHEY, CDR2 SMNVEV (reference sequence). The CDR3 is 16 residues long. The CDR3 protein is CASSLSFGQGAYEQYF. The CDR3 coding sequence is TGTGCCAGCAGTTTATCCTTCGGACAGGGCGCGTACGAGCAGTACTTC.

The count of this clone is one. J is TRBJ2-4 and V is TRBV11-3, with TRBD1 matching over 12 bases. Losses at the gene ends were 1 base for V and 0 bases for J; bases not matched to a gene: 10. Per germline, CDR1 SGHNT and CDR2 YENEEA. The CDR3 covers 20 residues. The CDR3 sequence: CASSLGRDRGQGVAKNIQYF. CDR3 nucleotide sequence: TGTGCCAGCAGCTTAGGGAGGGACAGGGGGCAAGGGGTAGCCAAAAACATTCAGTACTTC.

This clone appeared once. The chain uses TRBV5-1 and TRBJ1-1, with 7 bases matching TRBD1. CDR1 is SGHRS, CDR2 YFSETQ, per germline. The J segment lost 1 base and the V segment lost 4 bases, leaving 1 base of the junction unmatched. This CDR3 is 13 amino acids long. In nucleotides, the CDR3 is TGCGCCAGCAGCAGGGGGCCGAACACTGAAGCTTTCTTT. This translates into CASSRGPNTEAFF.

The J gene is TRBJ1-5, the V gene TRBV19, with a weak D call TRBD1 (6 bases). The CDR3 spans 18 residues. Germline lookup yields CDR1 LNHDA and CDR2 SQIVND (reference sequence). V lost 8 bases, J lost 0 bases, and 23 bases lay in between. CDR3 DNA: TGTGCCAGTCAGTGGCGGGGGGGCGGAATCGATAGCAATCAGCCCCAGCATTTT. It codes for CASQWRGGGIDSNQPQHF.

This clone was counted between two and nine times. CDR3 protein: CASIPGGSGNTIYF. CDR3 in DNA: TGTGCCTCAATACCAGGGGGCTCTGGAAACACCATATATTTT. The chain employs TRBV30 and TRBJ1-3; 7 nucleotides line up with TRBD1. The CDR3 consists of 14 residues. With 7 bases clipped from V and 0 bases from J, the junction kept 6 bases outside the gene matches. Germline V CDR1 and CDR2: GTSNPN, SVGIG (reference sequence).

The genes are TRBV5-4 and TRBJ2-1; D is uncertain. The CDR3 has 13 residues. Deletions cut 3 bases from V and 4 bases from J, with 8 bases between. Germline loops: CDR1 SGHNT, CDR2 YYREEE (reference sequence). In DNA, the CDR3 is TGTGCCAGCAGCTCAGGAACGTACAATGAGCAGTTCTTC. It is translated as CASSSGTYNEQFF.

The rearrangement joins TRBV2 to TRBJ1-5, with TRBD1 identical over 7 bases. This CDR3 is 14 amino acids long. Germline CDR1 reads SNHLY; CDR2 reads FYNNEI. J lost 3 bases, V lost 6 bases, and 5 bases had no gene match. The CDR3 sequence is CASSGDSDNQPQHF. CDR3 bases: TGTGCCAGCAGCGGGGACAGCGACAATCAGCCCCAGCATTTT.

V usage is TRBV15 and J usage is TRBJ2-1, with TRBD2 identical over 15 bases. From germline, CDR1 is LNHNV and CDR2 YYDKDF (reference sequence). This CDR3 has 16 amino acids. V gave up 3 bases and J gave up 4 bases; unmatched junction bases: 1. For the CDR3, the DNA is TGTGCCACCAGCAGCGGGACTAGCGGGGGGTACAATGAGCAGTTCTTC. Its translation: CATSSGTSGGYNEQFF.

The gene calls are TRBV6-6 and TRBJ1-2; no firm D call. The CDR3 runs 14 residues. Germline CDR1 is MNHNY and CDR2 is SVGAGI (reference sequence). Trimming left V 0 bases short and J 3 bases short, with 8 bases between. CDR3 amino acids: CASSYSGDYYGYTF. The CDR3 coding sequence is TGTGCCAGCAGTTACTCGGGAGATTACTATGGCTACACCTTC.

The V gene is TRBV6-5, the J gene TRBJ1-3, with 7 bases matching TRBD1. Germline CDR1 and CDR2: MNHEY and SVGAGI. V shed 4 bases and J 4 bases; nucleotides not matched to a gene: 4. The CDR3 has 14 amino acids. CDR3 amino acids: CASSSDRAGNTIYF. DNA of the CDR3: TGTGCCAGCAGTTCTGACAGGGCCGGAAACACCATATATTTT.

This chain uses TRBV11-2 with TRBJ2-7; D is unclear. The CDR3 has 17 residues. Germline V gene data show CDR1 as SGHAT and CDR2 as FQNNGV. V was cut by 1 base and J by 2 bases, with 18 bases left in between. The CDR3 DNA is TGTGCCAGCAGCTTAGTTCCCCCCGGTAGCAGTGCCTACGAGCAGTACTTC. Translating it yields CASSLVPPGSSAYEQYF. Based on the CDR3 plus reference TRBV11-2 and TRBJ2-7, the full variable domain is EAGVAQSPRYKIIEKRQSVAFWCNPISGHATLYWYQQILGQGPKLLIQFQNNGVVDDSQLPKDRFSAERLKGVDSTLKIQPAKLEDSAVYLCASSLVPPGSSAYEQYFGPGTRLTVT.

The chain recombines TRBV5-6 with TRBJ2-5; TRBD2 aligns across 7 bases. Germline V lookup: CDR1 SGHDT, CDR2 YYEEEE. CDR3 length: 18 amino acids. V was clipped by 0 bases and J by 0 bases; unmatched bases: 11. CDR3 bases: TGTGCCAGCAGCTTGGGCCTCCGGAGCGGGGCGTACCAAGAGACCCAGTACTTC. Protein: CASSLGLRSGAYQETQYF. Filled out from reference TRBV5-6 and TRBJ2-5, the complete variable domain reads DAGVTQSPTHLIKTRGQQVTLRCSPKSGHDTVSWYQQALGQGPQFIFQYYEEEERQRGNFPDRFSGHQFPNYSSELNVNALLLGDSALYLCASSLGLRSGAYQETQYFGPGTRLLVL.

The CDR3 loop reads CASSYTPGGGSNQPQHF. CDR3 coding DNA: TGTGCCAGCAGTTACACCCCCGGGGGAGGCTCCAATCAGCCCCAGCATTTT. The chain couples TRBV6-2 or TRBV6-3 to TRBJ1-5; weak D call: TRBD1 (5 bases). With 2 bases removed from V and 3 bases from J, the gap between germline ends came to 17 bases. This CDR3 spans 17 amino acids. Germline CDR1 and CDR2: MNHEY and SVGEGT.

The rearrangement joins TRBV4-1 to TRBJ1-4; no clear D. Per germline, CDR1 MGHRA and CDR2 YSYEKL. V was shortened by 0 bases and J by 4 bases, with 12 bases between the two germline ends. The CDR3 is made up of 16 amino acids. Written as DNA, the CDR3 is TGCGCCAGCAGCCAAGATCCCGGGCGGGGTAATGAAAAACTGTTTTTT. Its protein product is CASSQDPGRGNEKLFF.